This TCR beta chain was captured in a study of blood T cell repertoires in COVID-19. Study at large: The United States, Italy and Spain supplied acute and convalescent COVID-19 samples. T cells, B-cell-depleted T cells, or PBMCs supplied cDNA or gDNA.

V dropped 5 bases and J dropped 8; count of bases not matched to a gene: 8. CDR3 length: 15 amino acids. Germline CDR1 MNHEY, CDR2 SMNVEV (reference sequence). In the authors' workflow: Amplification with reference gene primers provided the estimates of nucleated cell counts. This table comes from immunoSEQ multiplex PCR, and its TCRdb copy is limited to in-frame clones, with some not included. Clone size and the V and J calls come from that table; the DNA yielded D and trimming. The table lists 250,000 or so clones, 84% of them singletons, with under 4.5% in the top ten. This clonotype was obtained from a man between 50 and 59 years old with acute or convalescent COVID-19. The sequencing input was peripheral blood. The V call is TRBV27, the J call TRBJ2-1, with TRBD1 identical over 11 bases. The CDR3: CASSPWDRGTDEQFF. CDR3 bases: TGTGCCAGCAGTCCTTGGGACAGGGGGACGGATGAGCAGTTCTTC.